A single TCR beta chain is shown here with its context. As yet, its antigen is unknown. The V end was cut by 4 bases, the J end by 5 bases, with 14 bases between. The CDR3 consists of 15 residues. Germline V gives CDR1 SNHLY, CDR2 FYNNEI. This record belongs to a study of T cell clones after liver transplantation. Study-wide background: Patients counted as tolerant after at least one year off all immunosuppression, enzymes not exceeding twice normal. Samples came pre-transplant, pre-randomization before withdrawal, and post-randomization after withdrawal ended. Study-level findings and limits: Graft donor-reactive T cells may have migrated into the graft rather than being deleted. These preliminary findings come from unstandardized post-transplant sampling times.

Data came from immunoSEQ multiplex PCR; TCRdb stores just in-frame clones and leaves some out. Altogether about 20,000 clones are present, around 75% being singletons, with the ten largest covering under 45%. The TCR originated in a human patient who received a liver transplant. Some T cells may be supplied by the graft donor. This specimen consisted of CD8+ T cells from blood, obtained approximately 52 months after liver transplant. The genes are TRBV2 and TRBJ1-4; a weak D match, TRBD1 (5 bases). The chain's CDR3 is CASSGPRASNEKLFF. CDR3 bases: TGTGCCAGCAGTGGTCCCAGGGCCTCAAATGAAAAACTGTTTTTT.